Here is one T cell receptor (beta chain) with its context. Its antigen is unidentified. These data originate in a study of follicular helper T cells after annual influenza vaccination. At the level of the study: For some subjects, blood spans the 2013-2014, 2014-2015 and 2015-2016 annual vaccinations. General study findings and limits: Plasmablast frequency change correlated with clonality change in ICOS+CD38+ cTfh.

The data were produced by immunoSEQ multiplex PCR, yet TCRdb's version contains in-frame clones alone and is incomplete. The sample comprises about 10,000 clones, around 81% of which are singletons, and approximately 0.8% rests with the top ten. From germline, CDR1 is SGHTA and CDR2 FQGTGA. The CDR3 runs to 13 residues. V dropped 4 bases and J dropped 6; count of bases not matched to a gene: 5. Specified time point: 2014-2015 season, 7 days after vaccination. Adults were given seasonal inactivated influenza vaccine, and blood CD4 subsets were sorted before and after vaccination. No donor had influenza vaccine in the prior 6 months; all lived in the community.

Sample: CXCR5- memory CD4+ T cells sorted from blood, taken 7 days after influenza vaccination. The chain couples TRBV7-3 to TRBJ2-5, with TRBD1 identical over 7 bases. The source is an adult who received the influenza vaccine. The CDR3 DNA reads TGTGCCAGCAGCTACAGGGGACGAAAGACCCAGTACTTC. Protein product: CASSYRGRKTQYF.